This passage covers 4 T cell receptor beta chains from one sample sequenced in a study of Graves' ophthalmopathy and Graves' hyperthyroidism. TCR beta CDR3 amplification used RNA transcripts. Second-round multiplex PCR came after first-round RT-PCR with HTBI primers. TCRdb re-called the multiplex PCR reads through MiXCR, storing one row per CDR3 protein. The table lists approximately 700,000 distinct CDR3 sequences, roughly 41% of them singletons. Source material: peripheral blood. All receptors come from an adult man with Graves' ophthalmopathy.

This clonotype was observed many times. The rearrangement joins TRBV7-2 to TRBJ2-7; a weak D match, TRBD2 (5 bases). Looked up from germline, CDR1 is SGHTA and CDR2 is FQGNSA. Trimming removed 4 bases from V and 6 bases from J, with 7 bases in between. The length of the CDR3 is 11 residues. Here the CDR3 DNA reads TGTGCCAGCAGCTCCCGGGGCGAGCAGTACTTC. This encodes CASSSRGEQYF.

The sample holds many counts of this clonotype. CDR3 nucleotide sequence: TGTGCCAGCAGTTCGGGGGGGAGCGAGCAGTACTTC. This sequence encodes CASSSGGSEQYF. The chain recombines TRBV12-3 or TRBV12-4 with TRBJ2-7; 8 bases map to TRBD2. V gave up 4 bases and J gave up 6 bases; unmatched junction bases: 2. This CDR3 has 12 residues.

In this sample, this clonotype turned up many times. This chain connects TRBV7-2 to TRBJ2-7; the D gene is possibly TRBD2 (6 bases). Trimming pared 2 bases from V and 3 bases from J, leaving 17 bases between. The CDR3 contains 16 residues. Germline-derived CDR1 and CDR2 are SGHTA and FQGNSA. In DNA, the CDR3 is TGTGCCAGCAGCTTACGGGCGGCTAGCGACTACTACGAGCAGTACTTC. Its translation: CASSLRAASDYYEQYF.

The CDR3 DNA sequence: TGTGCCAGCAGGGGACAGGGGGCACCTGAAGCTTTCTTT. Amino acid sequence: CASRGQGAPEAFF. The chain joins TRBV27 to TRBJ1-1, with 12 bases fitting TRBD1. V trimming: 6 bases; J trimming: 6 bases; junction bases outside the gene matches: 2. This CDR3 comprises 13 residues. Per germline, CDR1 MNHEY and CDR2 SMNVEV (reference sequence).